The 12 T cell receptor beta chains in this list originate from one sample, sequenced in a study of T cells after yellow fever vaccination. In TCRdb, the 5' RACE reads were re-called with MiXCR into one record per CDR3 protein. The sample lists 300,000 to 400,000 distinct CDR3 sequences, roughly an eighth occurring once. The sample in question was CD4+ T cells sorted from PBMCs, obtained 15 days after the yellow fever booster vaccination. The receptors originated from a young man who received the YFV17D yellow fever vaccine.

This clonotype was counted only a few times. The CDR3, as DNA: TGTGCCAGCAGTGCGAGGGGCAGCTTCTTCACCTCTGGGGCCAACGTCCTGACTTTC. Translating gives CASSARGSFFTSGANVLTF. The rearrangement links TRBV2 to TRBJ2-6; possibly TRBD1 or TRBD2 for D (5 bases each). The V gene lost 4 bases and the J gene lost 0 bases, with 19 bases spanning the gap. Germline V gives CDR1 SNHLY, CDR2 FYNNEI. The CDR3 consists of 19 residues.

The DNA for the CDR3 is TGCGCCAGCAGCCAAGTTGTGGATTCACCCCTCCACTTT. Translation: CASSQVVDSPLHF. The rearrangement uses TRBV4-1 and TRBJ1-6; D not certain. CDR1 and CDR2 from the germline V gene are MGHRA and YSYEKL. The length of the CDR3 is 13 residues. V was pared by 1 base and J by 8 bases, with 6 bases between.

This clonotype has a count of ten or more. V usage is TRBV27 and J usage is TRBJ2-1; 10 bases are a match to TRBD2. CDR1 is MNHEY, CDR2 SMNVEV, per germline (reference sequence). Germline trimming cut 6 bases from V and 9 bases from J; bases unmatched to any gene: 14. The CDR3 is 16 residues long. Here the CDR3 reads CASRRRPSGGSFEQFF. In nucleotides, the CDR3 is TGTGCCAGCAGACGACGACCTAGCGGGGGATCGTTTGAGCAGTTCTTC.

The V call is TRBV11-2, the J call TRBJ1-4; no reliable D call. V was clipped by 4 bases and J by 6 bases, with 18 bases between them. This CDR3 is built from 16 residues. Germline CDR1 is SGHAT and CDR2 is FQNNGV. Written as DNA, the CDR3 is TGTGCCAGCAGCTCAAGACCGGATCCGCTTTATGAAAAACTGTTTTTT. It yields the protein CASSSRPDPLYEKLFF.

This clonotype was seen a few times. J is TRBJ1-5 and V is TRBV6-2 or TRBV6-3; possible D gene TRBD1, 6 bases. Germline CDR1 reads MNHEY; CDR2 reads SVGEGT. This CDR3 comprises 15 residues. Trimming left V 4 bases short and J 0 bases short, with 10 bases between. The CDR3 reads CASSSGHLSNQPQHF. The CDR3 DNA reads TGTGCCAGCAGTTCGGGACACCTTAGCAATCAGCCCCAGCATTTT.

This clonotype occurred many times. The V and J genes are TRBV7-9 and TRBJ2-3; D might be TRBD2 (5 bases). Germline values: CDR1 SEHNR, CDR2 FQNEAQ (reference sequence). The CDR3 runs to 16 residues. V was shortened by 5 bases and J by 4 bases, with 19 bases between the two germline ends. CDR3 nucleotide sequence: TGTGCCAGCAGCGCTAGAGCGGTCTCTAAGGCAGATACGCAGTATTTT. As protein: CASSARAVSKADTQYF. The whole variable domain, remainder taken from reference TRBV7-9 and TRBJ2-3, is DTGVSQNPRHKITKRGQNVTFRCDPISEHNRLYWYRQTLGQGPEFLTYFQNEAQLEKSRLLSDRFSAERPKGSFSTLEIQRTEQGDSAMYLCASSARAVSKADTQYFGPGTRLTVL.

The rearrangement joins TRBV6-1 to TRBJ2-7; 9 nucleotides match TRBD2. Germline CDR1 is MNHNS and CDR2 is SASEGT. V trimming: 8 bases; J trimming: 7 bases; junction bases outside the gene matches: 6. This CDR3 has 12 residues. As DNA, the CDR3 is TGTGCCAGCTCTCCTAGCGGGGTGGAGCAGTACGTC. Amino acids: CASSPSGVEQYV.

This clonotype came up many times. The chain recombines TRBV27 with TRBJ2-5; 12 bases map to TRBD2. The length of the CDR3 is 15 residues. Losses at the gene ends were 4 bases for V and 7 bases for J; bases not matched to a gene: 7. Germline CDR1 reads MNHEY; CDR2 reads SMNVEV (reference sequence). The CDR3 region has the DNA TGTGCCAGCAGTTCTAGCGGGGGGGCCAGGGGGACCCAGTACTTC. Translating gives CASSSSGGARGTQYF.

The CDR3 DNA reads TGTGCCAGCAGCCTAGCGGGGGGGCGGCGGGAGCAGTTCTTC. Translated: CASSLAGGRREQFF. The chain has TRBV28 and TRBJ2-1; TRBD2 matches 12 bases. The CDR3 runs to 14 residues. The V gene's germline CDR1 is MDHEN and CDR2 SYDVKM. V lost 6 bases and J lost 10; bases outside the gene matches: 7.

The chain carries TRBV12-3 or TRBV12-4 and TRBJ2-2; tentative D call: TRBD1 (5 bases). The CDR3 extends over 16 amino acids. Trimming removed 7 bases at V and 1 base at J, with 16 bases between. CDR3 in amino acids: CASTPDLQGNTGELFF. The CDR3 coding sequence is TGTGCCAGCACCCCCGACCTGCAGGGGAACACCGGGGAGCTGTTTTTT.

This clonotype was observed at least ten times. V usage is TRBV28 and J usage is TRBJ1-1, with D possibly being TRBD1 (5 bases). This CDR3 region has 13 residues. The germline V gene encodes CDR1 MDHEN and CDR2 SYDVKM. Trimming left V 10 bases short and J 2 bases short, with 14 bases between. CDR3 bases: TGTGCCATTAAGGGGCGTGCAAACACTGAAGCTTTCTTT. Protein product: CAIKGRANTEAFF.

The J gene is TRBJ1-1, the V gene TRBV4-3, with TRBD1 matching over 8 bases. Germline assignment: CDR1 LGHNA and CDR2 YSLEER. The V segment lost 1 base and the J segment 8 bases; nucleotides outside the gene matches: 18. CDR3 size: 18 residues. CDR3 residues: CASSQAVQKDRVASEAFF. The CDR3 DNA reads TGCGCCAGCAGCCAAGCGGTTCAGAAGGACAGGGTAGCCTCAGAAGCTTTCTTT.